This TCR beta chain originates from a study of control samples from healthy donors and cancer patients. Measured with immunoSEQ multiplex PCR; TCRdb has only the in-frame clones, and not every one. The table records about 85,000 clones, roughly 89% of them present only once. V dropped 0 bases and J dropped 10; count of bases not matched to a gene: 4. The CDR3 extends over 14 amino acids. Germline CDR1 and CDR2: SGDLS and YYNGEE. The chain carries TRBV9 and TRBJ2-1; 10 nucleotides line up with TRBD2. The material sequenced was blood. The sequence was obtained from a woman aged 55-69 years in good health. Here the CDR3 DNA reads TGTGCCAGCAGCGTAGTCTCTAGCGGGGGAGAGCAGTTCTTC. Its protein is CASSVVSSGGEQFF.